The 11 T cell receptor beta chains listed next were all sequenced from one sample in a study of neurological immune-mediated disorders. Via MiXCR, TCRdb re-called the 5' RACE reads, giving one row per CDR3 protein. In the table there are under 90,000 distinct CDR3 sequences, around a tenth of which are singletons. The specimen sequenced was PBMCs. Receptor source: a man aged 40-49 years in good health.

In its sample, this clonotype was seen many times. The chain has TRBV6-5 and TRBJ1-4; possible D gene TRBD1, 5 bases. The ends were cut back, 5 bases at V and 8 bases at J, with 18 bases in the middle. This CDR3 spans 15 amino acids. Germline V gene lookup returns CDR1 MNHEY and CDR2 SVGAGI. CDR3 DNA: TGTGCCAGCAGTACACAGGTTGCGGTAGGGGAAAAACTGTTTTTT. It is translated as CASSTQVAVGEKLFF.

In this sample, this clonotype turned up many times. The genes are TRBV7-8 and TRBJ2-1, with 8 bases fitting TRBD2. This CDR3 comprises 15 residues. The trim removed 5 bases at V and 2 bases at J, leaving 5 bases unmatched. The germline V gene has CDR1 SGHVS and CDR2 FQNEAQ. CDR3 sequence: CASSLPAGAYNEQFF. The CDR3 nucleotides are TGTGCCAGCAGCCTGCCAGCGGGGGCCTACAATGAGCAGTTCTTC. The full variable domain, with the rest looked up from reference TRBV7-8 and TRBJ2-1, is GAGVSQSPRYKVAKRGQDVALRCDPISGHVSLFWYQQALGQGPEFLTYFQNEAQLDKSGLPSDRFFAERPEGSVSTLKIQRTQQEDSAVYLCASSLPAGAYNEQFFGPGTRLTVL.

This clonotype was picked up many times. This rearrangement joins TRBV27 to TRBJ2-5; 7 nucleotides agree with TRBD1. The CDR3 loop spans 12 amino acids. Germline V gene sequence: CDR1 MNHEY, CDR2 SMNVEV (reference sequence). V gave up 6 bases and J gave up 5 bases; unmatched junction bases: 3. In DNA form, the CDR3 reads TGTGCCAGCAGAGGGGGCCCGGAGACCCAGTACTTC. It encodes CASRGGPETQYF.

This clonotype was counted many times. J is TRBJ2-7 and V is TRBV20-1; TRBD1 matches at 7 bases. Germline CDR1 reads DFQATT; CDR2 reads SNEGSKA (reference sequence). The CDR3 length is 15 residues. Trimming removed 0 bases from V and 5 bases from J; junction bases left unmatched: 10. CDR3 loop: CSARDRRTGPNEQYF. CDR3 nucleotides: TGCAGTGCTAGAGATCGCCGGACAGGTCCTAACGAGCAGTACTTC.

This clonotype was found many times. V and J are TRBV6-5 and TRBJ2-7; 10 bases match TRBD1. CDR1 is MNHEY, CDR2 SVGAGI, per germline. The CDR3 runs to 14 residues. Trimming took 6 bases from V and 3 from J; bases not matched to a gene: 5. The CDR3 loop is CASRRDRGGYEQYF. The CDR3 nucleotides read TGTGCCAGCAGACGGGACAGGGGAGGCTACGAGCAGTACTTC.

This chain joins TRBV10-1 and TRBJ1-1; D is undetermined. Germline V gene sequence: CDR1 WNHNN, CDR2 SYGVQD (reference sequence). The CDR3 spans 13 residues. V was shortened by 5 bases and J by 1 base, with 8 bases between the two germline ends. The CDR3 spells CASSSAGNTEAFF. The CDR3 nucleotides are TGCGCCAGCAGTTCCGCCGGGAACACTGAAGCTTTCTTT.

This clonotype was observed at least ten times. The V call is TRBV12-5, the J call TRBJ2-7, with a possible D match to TRBD2 (5 bases). Trimming pared 6 bases from V and 4 bases from J, leaving 16 bases between. This CDR3 comprises 14 residues. Germline V gene lookup returns CDR1 LGHNT and CDR2 FRNRAP. The CDR3: CASGEGIGWYEQYF. DNA of the CDR3: TGTGCTAGTGGCGAGGGTATTGGGTGGTACGAGCAGTACTTC. Supplemented by reference TRBV12-5 and TRBJ2-7, the full variable domain reads DARVTQTPRHKVTEMGQEVTMRCQPILGHNTVFWYRQTMMQGLELLAYFRNRAPLDDSGMPKDRFSAEMPDATLATLKIQPSEPRDSAVYFCASGEGIGWYEQYFGPGTRLTVT.

The gene calls are TRBV2 and TRBJ1-5; D call uncertain. This CDR3 region has 12 residues. The V and J ends lost 7 bases and 9 bases respectively, with 13 bases between them. The germline CDR1 and CDR2 sequences are SNHLY and FYNNEI. CDR3 sequence reads: CASTIQRGPQHF. In nucleotides, the CDR3 is TGTGCCAGCACAATACAACGGGGGCCCCAGCATTTT.

This clonotype was picked up many times. The V call is TRBV20-1, the J call TRBJ1-3; TRBD1 matches at 7 bases. Germline loops: CDR1 DFQATT, CDR2 SNEGSKA (reference sequence). The CDR3 covers 13 residues. V shed 5 bases, J shed 2 bases, and the junction held 3 bases outside the gene matches. The CDR3, as DNA: TGCAGTGCTCCCCAGGGGGCTGGAAACACCATATATTTT. Residues: CSAPQGAGNTIYF.

This clonotype was recorded many times. CDR3 coding DNA: TGTGCCAGCAGTGAAGGGGAGGCAGGTGCGGGAAACACCATATATTTT. This sequence encodes CASSEGEAGAGNTIYF. This chain uses TRBV6-1 with TRBJ1-3; D is uncertain. Germline V lookup: CDR1 MNHNS, CDR2 SASEGT. The CDR3 consists of 16 residues. V was clipped by 1 base and J by 4 bases, with 14 bases between them.

This clonotype was seen repeatedly, ten times or more. The chain carries TRBV9 and TRBJ2-1, with unresolved D. Germline V lookup: CDR1 SGDLS, CDR2 YYNGEE. Between the trimmed V and J ends, which lost 2 bases and 10 bases, there was a span of 10 bases. The CDR3 is 12 amino acids. CDR3 sequence reads: CASSVEGGEQFF. The CDR3 DNA sequence: TGTGCCAGCAGCGTGGAAGGTGGAGAGCAGTTCTTC. Combining the CDR3 with reference TRBV9 and TRBJ2-1 gives the whole variable domain DSGVTQTPKHLITATGQRVTLRCSPRSGDLSVYWYQQSLDQGLQFLIQYYNGEERAKGNILERFSAQQFPDLHSELNLSSLELGDSALYFCASSVEGGEQFFGPGTRLTVL.